The 13 T cell receptor beta chains below come from one sample, sequenced in a study of blood T cell repertoires in COVID-19. The protocol was immunoSEQ multiplex PCR, while the TCRdb copy is restricted to in-frame clones and leaves out a portion. The sample includes approximately 440,000 clones, 90% of them seen just once. Sequenced sample: PBMCs or T cells enriched from blood (not recorded which). The receptor source for this set is a man younger than 35 who had recovered from COVID-19.

The chain employs TRBV7-9 and TRBJ2-7; no clear D. Trimming stripped 5 bases from V and 4 bases from J, with 12 bases between. There are 13 residues in the CDR3. Germline CDR1 and CDR2: SEHNR and FQNEAQ (reference sequence). This CDR3 is CASSRGLEYEQYF. For the CDR3, the DNA is TGTGCCAGCAGCCGAGGATTGGAATACGAGCAGTACTTC.

This rearrangement joins TRBV19 to TRBJ1-1; 9 bases are shared with TRBD1. The CDR3 is 16 residues long. J gave up 4 bases and V 4 bases, and 10 bases lay outside the gene matches. Germline CDR1 and CDR2: LNHDA and SQIVND (reference sequence). CDR3 nucleotides: TGTGCCAGTAGTAACACCGGGACAGGGAGGCGCACTGAAGCTTTCTTT. Amino acids: CASSNTGTGRRTEAFF.

The rearrangement uses TRBV28 and TRBJ2-5; tentatively, D is TRBD1 (5 bases). The CDR3 covers 15 residues. CDR1 and CDR2 (germline): MDHEN, SYDVKM. Trimming took 6 bases from V and 1 from J, leaving 15 bases between them. The DNA for the CDR3 is TGTGCCAGCAGCCAGATCGCAGGGTCCCAAGAGACCCAGTACTTC. Residues: CASSQIAGSQETQYF. Supplemented by reference TRBV28 and TRBJ2-5, the full variable domain reads DVKVTQSSRYLVKRTGEKVFLECVQDMDHENMFWYRQDPGLGLRLIYFSYDVKMKEKGDIPEGYSVSREKKERFSLILESASTNQTSMYLCASSQIAGSQETQYFGPGTRLLVL.

The rearrangement joins TRBV7-9 to TRBJ1-5; a possible D gene is TRBD1 (5 bases). V dropped 3 bases and J dropped 7 bases, with 10 bases sitting between them. This CDR3 has 13 residues. Germline V lookup: CDR1 SEHNR, CDR2 FQNEAQ (reference sequence). The CDR3 loop is CASSLQGSQPQHF. In nucleotides, the CDR3 is TGTGCCAGCAGCTTGCAGGGAAGCCAGCCCCAGCATTTT.

The J gene is TRBJ1-5, the V gene TRBV19, with a tentative D call TRBD1 (6 bases). The CDR3 sequence is 17 residues long. Looked up from germline, CDR1 is LNHDA and CDR2 is SQIVND (reference sequence). Trimming shortened V by 3 bases and J by 2 bases, and 17 bases separated the two germline ends. The DNA of the CDR3 is TGTGCCAGTAGTATCGCGCCTCAGGGGTGGGGCAATCAGCCCCAGCATTTT. Translating it yields CASSIAPQGWGNQPQHF. The whole variable domain, remainder taken from reference TRBV19 and TRBJ1-5, is DGGITQSPKYLFRKEGQNVTLSCEQNLNHDAMYWYRQDPGQGLRLIYYSQIVNDFQKGDIAEGYSVSREKKESFPLTVTSAQKNPTAFYLCASSIAPQGWGNQPQHFGDGTRLSIL.

This sequence joins TRBV4-1 and TRBJ1-2, with 8 bases that match TRBD1. Germline CDR1 MGHRA, CDR2 YSYEKL. The CDR3 spans 19 residues. V lost 1 base and J lost 2; bases outside the gene matches: 15. The CDR3 DNA is TGCGCCAGCAGCCAAGGGGTTATCCGGGACAGGAACCCAAACTATGGCTACACCTTC. Translation: CASSQGVIRDRNPNYGYTF.

This chain connects TRBV18 to TRBJ1-2; weak D call: TRBD1 (5 bases). The CDR3 is 15 residues long. CDR1 is KGHSH, CDR2 LQKENI, per germline. Trimming shortened V by 3 bases and J by 1 base, and 12 bases separated the two germline ends. In DNA, the CDR3 is TGTGCCAGCTCACCGGCGGGGCTTAATAACTATGGCTACACCTTC. This encodes CASSPAGLNNYGYTF. The entire variable domain, with the rest obtained from reference TRBV18 and TRBJ1-2, is as follows: NAGVMQNPRHLVRRRGQEARLRCSPMKGHSHVYWYRQLPEEGLKFMVYLQKENIIDESGMPKERFSAEFPKEGPSILRIQQVVRGDSAAYFCASSPAGLNNYGYTFGSGTRLTVV.

This chain uses TRBV20-1 with TRBJ1-2; D gene ambiguous. Trimming shortened V by 7 bases and J by 2 bases, and 8 bases separated the two germline ends. Per the germline V gene, CDR1 is DFQATT and CDR2 is SNEGSKA (reference sequence). This CDR3 comprises 11 residues. The CDR3: CSESRNYGYTF. In nucleotides, the CDR3 is TGCAGTGAGTCCAGGAACTATGGCTACACCTTC.

The chain uses TRBV13 and TRBJ1-2, with D perhaps matching TRBD1 (6 bases). The CDR3 consists of 15 residues. Trimming cost V 6 bases and J 4 bases, with 18 bases left between them. CDR1 is PRHDT, CDR2 FYEKMQ, per germline (reference sequence). CDR3 in amino acids: CASRSSGALPYGYTF. The CDR3 nucleotides are TGTGCCAGCAGATCCTCAGGGGCGCTTCCCTATGGCTACACCTTC.

This chain joins TRBV7-8 and TRBJ2-7; 10 bases are a match to TRBD1. V lost 3 bases, J lost 2 bases, and 7 bases stayed unmatched. The CDR3 has 16 amino acids. From germline, CDR1 is SGHVS and CDR2 FQNEAQ. CDR3 nucleotide sequence: TGTGCCAGCAGCTTTGTAGGGACAGGGGTCACCTACGAGCAGTACTTC. It encodes CASSFVGTGVTYEQYF.

V gene TRBV30 combines with J gene TRBJ1-3; tentatively, D is TRBD1 (6 bases). The CDR3 sequence is 13 residues long. V was trimmed by 5 bases and J by 0 bases, leaving 8 bases between them. Germline CDR1 is GTSNPN and CDR2 is SVGIG (reference sequence). The DNA of the CDR3 is TGTGCCTGGGGGGGGGCCTCTGGAAACACCATATATTTT. Encoded protein: CAWGGASGNTIYF.

The chain couples TRBV16 to TRBJ1-1; D not resolved. This CDR3 contains 16 residues. In germline, CDR1 is KGHSY, CDR2 FQNENV. Deletions cut 0 bases from V and 1 base from J, with 12 bases between. The CDR3 coding sequence is TGTGCCAGCAGCCAATCATCGGCGGGAAAGAACACTGAAGCTTTCTTT. Translation: CASSQSSAGKNTEAFF.

The chain has TRBV7-3 and TRBJ2-1; maybe TRBD2 (7 bases). Trimming cost V 1 base and J 2 bases, with 12 bases left between them. The CDR3 runs 16 residues. Germline CDR1 is SGHTA and CDR2 is FQGTGA. The CDR3 spells CASSLRAGATYNEQFF. The CDR3 coding sequence is TGTGCCAGCAGCTTAAGGGCGGGGGCTACCTACAATGAGCAGTTCTTC.